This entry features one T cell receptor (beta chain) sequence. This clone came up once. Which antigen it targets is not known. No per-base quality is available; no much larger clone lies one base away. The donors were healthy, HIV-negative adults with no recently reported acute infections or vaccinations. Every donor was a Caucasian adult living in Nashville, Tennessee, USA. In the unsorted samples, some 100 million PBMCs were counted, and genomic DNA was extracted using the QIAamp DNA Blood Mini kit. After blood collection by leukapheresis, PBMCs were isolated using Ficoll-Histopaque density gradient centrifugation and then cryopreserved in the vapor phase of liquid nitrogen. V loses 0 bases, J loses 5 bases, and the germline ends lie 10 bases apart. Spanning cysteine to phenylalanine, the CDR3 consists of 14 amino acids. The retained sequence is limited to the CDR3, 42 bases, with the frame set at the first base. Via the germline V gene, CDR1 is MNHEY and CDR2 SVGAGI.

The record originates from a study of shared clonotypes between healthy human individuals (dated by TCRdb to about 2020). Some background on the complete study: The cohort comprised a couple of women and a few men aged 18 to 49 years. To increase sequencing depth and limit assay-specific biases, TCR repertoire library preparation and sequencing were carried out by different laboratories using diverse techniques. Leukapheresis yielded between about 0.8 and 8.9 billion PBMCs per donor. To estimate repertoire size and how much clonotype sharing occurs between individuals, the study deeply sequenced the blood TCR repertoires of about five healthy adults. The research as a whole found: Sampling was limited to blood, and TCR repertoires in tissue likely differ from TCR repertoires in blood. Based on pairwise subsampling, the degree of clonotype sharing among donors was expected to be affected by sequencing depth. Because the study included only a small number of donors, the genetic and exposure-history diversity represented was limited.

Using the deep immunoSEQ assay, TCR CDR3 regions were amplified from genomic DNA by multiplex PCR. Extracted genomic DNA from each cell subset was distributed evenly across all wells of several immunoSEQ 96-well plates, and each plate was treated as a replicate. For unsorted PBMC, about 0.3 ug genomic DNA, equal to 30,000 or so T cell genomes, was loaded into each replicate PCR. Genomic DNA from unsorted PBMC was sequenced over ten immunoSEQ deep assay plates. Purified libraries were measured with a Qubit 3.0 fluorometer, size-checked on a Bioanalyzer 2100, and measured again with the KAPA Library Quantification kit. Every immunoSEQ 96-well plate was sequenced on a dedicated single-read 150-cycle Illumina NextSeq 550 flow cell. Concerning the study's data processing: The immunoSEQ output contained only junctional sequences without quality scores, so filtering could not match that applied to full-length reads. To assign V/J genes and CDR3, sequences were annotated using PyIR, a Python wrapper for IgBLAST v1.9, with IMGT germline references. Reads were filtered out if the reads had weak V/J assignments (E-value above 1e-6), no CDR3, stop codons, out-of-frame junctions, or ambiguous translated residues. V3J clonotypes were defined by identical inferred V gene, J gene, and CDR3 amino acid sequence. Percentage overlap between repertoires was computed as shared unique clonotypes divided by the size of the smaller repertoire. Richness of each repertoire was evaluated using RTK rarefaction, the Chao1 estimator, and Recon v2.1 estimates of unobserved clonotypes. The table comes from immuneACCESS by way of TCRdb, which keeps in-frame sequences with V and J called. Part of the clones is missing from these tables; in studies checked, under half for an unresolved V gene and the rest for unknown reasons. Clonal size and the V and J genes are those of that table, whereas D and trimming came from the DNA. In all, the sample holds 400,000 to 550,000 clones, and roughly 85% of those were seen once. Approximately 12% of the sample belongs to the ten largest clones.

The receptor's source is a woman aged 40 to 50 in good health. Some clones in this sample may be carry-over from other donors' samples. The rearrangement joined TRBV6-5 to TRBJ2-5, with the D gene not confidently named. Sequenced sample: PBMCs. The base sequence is TGTGCCAGCAGTTACTCGAGCTATTCCGAGACCCAGTACTTC. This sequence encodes CASSYSSYSETQYF.